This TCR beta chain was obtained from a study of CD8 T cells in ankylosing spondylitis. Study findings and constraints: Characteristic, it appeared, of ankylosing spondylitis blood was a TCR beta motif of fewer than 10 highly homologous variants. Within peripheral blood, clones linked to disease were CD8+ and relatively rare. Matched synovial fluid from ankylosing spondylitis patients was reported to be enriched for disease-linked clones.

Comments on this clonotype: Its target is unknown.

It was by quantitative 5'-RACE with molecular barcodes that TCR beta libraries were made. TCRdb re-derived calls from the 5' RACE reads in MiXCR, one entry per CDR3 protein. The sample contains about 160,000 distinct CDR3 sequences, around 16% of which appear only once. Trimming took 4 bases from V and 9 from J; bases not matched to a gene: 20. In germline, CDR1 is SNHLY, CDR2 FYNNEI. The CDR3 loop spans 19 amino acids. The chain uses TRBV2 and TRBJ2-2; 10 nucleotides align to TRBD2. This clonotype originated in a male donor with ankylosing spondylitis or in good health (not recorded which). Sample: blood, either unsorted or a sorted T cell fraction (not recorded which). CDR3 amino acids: CASSGRNWMLAGAQRELFF. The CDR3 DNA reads TGTGCCAGCAGTGGGAGGAATTGGATGCTAGCGGGAGCCCAGAGGGAGCTGTTTTTT.